This TCR beta chain was profiled in a study of cytomegalovirus exposure and HLA in healthy donors. Turning to the study itself: Among several hundred genotyped donors, 80% to 90% fell in the Caucasian-associated ancestry cluster. Study-wide points: In vitro checks showed that a few CMV-associated chains really do target CMV antigens. In an earlier analysis, about 87% or about 30%: the productive usage of most TCR beta V segments.

Regarding this clone: Its antigen is unidentified.

A multiplex PCR was run with 60 Vbeta primers and 13 Jbeta primers. TCRdb keeps only in-frame clones here, not all; method: immunoSEQ multiplex PCR. The sample includes 200,000 to 250,000 clones, 70% to 85% of them seen just once. Donors in the study were healthy people who gave bone marrow. The V end was cut by 0 bases, the J end by 1 base, with 10 bases between. CDR3 length: 16 amino acids. Looked up from germline, CDR1 is MNHEY and CDR2 is SMNVEV (reference sequence). The sequenced sample consisted of PBMCs. V gene TRBV27 combines with J gene TRBJ2-1; D call uncertain. This TCR came from a man aged 45-65 years in good health and CMV-seronegative. This CDR3 reads CASSLSLGGSYNEQFF. DNA of the CDR3: TGTGCCAGCAGTTTATCGCTAGGTGGTTCCTACAATGAGCAGTTCTTC.